A single sample gave rise to the 30 T cell receptor beta chains below, sequenced in a study of identical twins. In TCRdb, the 5' RACE reads were re-called with MiXCR into one record per CDR3 protein. The repertoire includes fewer than 250,000 distinct CDR3 sequences, 6% to 9% of them detected once, and less than 2% sits in the top ten. Separately, the same data were catalogued under a study of yellow fever vaccine responses in identical twins.

The sequenced sample was memory (CD45RO+) T cells sorted from blood. The receptors originated from a woman in her late teens or twenties in good health.

This clonotype was observed at least ten times. V usage is TRBV15 and J usage is TRBJ1-5; D gene unclear. Per germline, CDR1 LNHNV and CDR2 YYDKDF (reference sequence). The V end was cut by 1 base, the J end by 2 bases, with 0 bases between. The CDR3 totals 12 residues. The CDR3 DNA is TGTGCCACCAGCAGAGGCAATCAGCCCCAGCATTTT. This gives the protein CATSRGNQPQHF.

This clonotype was picked up a small number of times. The chain carries TRBV20-1 and TRBJ1-3; no clear D. This CDR3 is built from 14 residues. CDR1 and CDR2 (germline): DFQATT, SNEGSKA (reference sequence). With 0 bases removed from V and 4 bases from J, the gap between germline ends came to 10 bases. Here the CDR3 reads CSARDYPSGNTIYF. The CDR3 coding sequence is TGCAGTGCTAGAGACTACCCCTCAGGAAACACCATATATTTT.

V and J are TRBV11-1 and TRBJ2-3, with TRBD2 as a possible D gene (5 bases). Germline values: CDR1 SGHAT, CDR2 FQDESV (reference sequence). This CDR3 comprises 14 residues. The germline V and J ends were trimmed by 3 bases and 4 bases, with 11 bases remaining between them. CDR3: CASSFGSFSDTQYF. CDR3 bases: TGTGCCAGCAGCTTTGGGAGTTTTTCAGATACGCAGTATTTT.

This clonotype was seen repeatedly, ten times or more. The gene calls are TRBV30 and TRBJ2-7; weak D call: TRBD2 (5 bases). V lost 0 bases and J 2 bases, leaving 14 bases between the germline ends. This CDR3 region has 15 residues. From germline, CDR1 is GTSNPN and CDR2 SVGIG (reference sequence). The CDR3 region has the DNA TGTGCCTGGAGTGTAAACGGGGTGGCTACCTACGAGCAGTACTTC. It codes for CAWSVNGVATYEQYF. Full variable domain (outside the CDR3, taken from reference TRBV30 and TRBJ2-7): SQTIHQWPATLVQPVGSPLSLECTVEGTSNPNLYWYRQAAGRGLQLLFYSVGIGQISSEVPQNLSASRPQDRQFILSSKKLLLSDSGFYLCAWSVNGVATYEQYFGPGTRLTVT.

This clonotype was observed a few times. The V and J genes are TRBV20-1 and TRBJ2-7, with 10 bases lining up with TRBD1. With V trimmed by 1 base and J by 4 bases, 13 bases remained unmatched. Germline V lookup: CDR1 DFQATT, CDR2 SNEGSKA (reference sequence). The CDR3 is 17 amino acids. The CDR3 is CSARGLSGTGARYEQYF. The DNA of the CDR3 is TGCAGTGCTAGAGGACTCTCCGGGACAGGGGCCAGGTACGAGCAGTACTTC.

V usage is TRBV10-3 and J usage is TRBJ2-7; 9 bases match TRBD1. Trimming cost V 2 bases and J 5 bases; bases outside gene matches: 1. Germline CDR1 ENHRY, CDR2 SYGVKD. This CDR3 has 13 residues. The CDR3 reads CAISETGGNEQYF. In nucleotides, the CDR3 is TGTGCCATCAGTGAGACAGGGGGCAACGAGCAGTACTTC.

This clonotype was recorded a few times. The chain recombines TRBV5-4 with TRBJ2-5; TRBD1 matches at 10 bases. CDR3 size: 15 residues. The junction had 6 bases not matched to a gene; V was cut back by 2 bases and J by 5 bases. Germline V CDR1 and CDR2: SGHNT, YYREEE (reference sequence). The CDR3 DNA reads TGTGCCAGCAGCTTCTCACGGACAGGGGGGGAGACCCAGTACTTC. It translates to CASSFSRTGGETQYF.

This clonotype was seen a few times. CDR3 loop: CASSETSGANEQFF. CDR3 DNA: TGTGCCAGCAGTGAGACTAGCGGGGCTAATGAGCAGTTCTTC. The genes are TRBV6-4 and TRBJ2-1; TRBD2 aligns across 11 bases. Per germline, CDR1 MRHNA and CDR2 SNTAGT. Trimming cost V 3 bases and J 7 bases; bases outside gene matches: 2. The CDR3 is 14 amino acids.

This clonotype has a handful of counts. This chain uses TRBV29-1 with TRBJ1-4, with TRBD1 identical over 7 bases. Germline trimming cut 4 bases from V and 2 bases from J; bases unmatched to any gene: 4. CDR3 length: 14 residues. Germline-derived CDR1 and CDR2 are SQVTM and ANQGSEA. As DNA, the CDR3 is TGCAGCGTTGCTGACAGGGTCACTAATGAAAAACTGTTTTTT. It yields the protein CSVADRVTNEKLFF.

The chain couples TRBV3-1 to TRBJ2-7; 9 nucleotides match TRBD1. The CDR3 runs 15 residues. V lost 4 bases to trimming and J lost 7 bases; unmatched junction nucleotides: 11. The germline V gene has CDR1 LGHDT and CDR2 YNNKEL (reference sequence). This CDR3 is CASSRGQGIFGEQYF. CDR3 nucleotide sequence: TGTGCCAGCAGCCGCGGACAGGGGATTTTTGGAGAGCAGTACTTC.

Ten or more counts support this clonotype. The chain links TRBV12-3 or TRBV12-4 to TRBJ2-7; D unclear. V was shortened by 8 bases and J by 3 bases, with 11 bases between the two germline ends. The CDR3 sequence is 12 residues long. CDR3 sequence: CASAVAHYEQYF. CDR3 DNA: TGTGCCAGCGCGGTGGCCCACTACGAGCAGTACTTC.

The chain links TRBV6-2 or TRBV6-3 to TRBJ2-1; D is perhaps TRBD2 (6 bases). Trimming left V 3 bases short and J 10 bases short, with 16 bases between. The CDR3 sequence is 14 residues long. Germline loops: CDR1 MNHEY, CDR2 SVGEGT. Here the CDR3 reads CASSYYAGSGEQFF. CDR3 in DNA: TGTGCCAGCAGTTATTACGCCGGGAGTGGGGAGCAGTTCTTC.

This clonotype came up a few times. The chain combines TRBV15 with TRBJ2-5, with TRBD2 matching over 11 bases. V lost 8 bases, J lost 4 bases, and 3 bases stayed unmatched. CDR1 is LNHNV, CDR2 YYDKDF, per germline (reference sequence). This CDR3 spans 13 amino acids. The DNA for the CDR3 is TGTGCCACCTCGCTAGCGGGAGGAGAGACCCAGTACTTC. This gives the protein CATSLAGGETQYF.

This clonotype has only a few counts. V gene TRBV5-6 combines with J gene TRBJ2-4; the match to TRBD2 covers 10 bases. CDR3 size: 16 residues. Germline-derived CDR1 and CDR2 are SGHDT and YYEEEE. Losses at the gene ends were 4 bases for V and 6 bases for J; bases not matched to a gene: 10. The CDR3 spells CASSTSGGGWGNIQYF. The CDR3 nucleotides read TGTGCCAGCAGCACCAGCGGGGGGGGCTGGGGAAACATTCAGTACTTC.

This clonotype was seen repeatedly, ten times or more. V and J are TRBV29-1 and TRBJ2-1, with 7 bases fitting TRBD1. CDR1 is SQVTM and CDR2 is ANQGSEA in the germline V gene. This CDR3 is 14 amino acids long. The ends lost 4 bases at V and 2 bases at J; junction bases unmatched: 5. The CDR3 reads CSVARGGAYNEQFF. The DNA of the CDR3 is TGCAGCGTTGCCAGAGGGGGCGCCTACAATGAGCAGTTCTTC.

This clonotype was counted between two and nine times. This rearrangement joins TRBV7-8 to TRBJ2-7; the match to TRBD1 covers 8 bases. CDR3 length: 16 amino acids. The germline V gene has CDR1 SGHVS and CDR2 FQNEAQ. The V gene end was trimmed by 3 bases and the J gene end by 5 bases; junction bases not matched to a gene: 12. The CDR3 reads CASSLGTGQGGHEQYF. The CDR3 DNA reads TGTGCCAGCAGCTTGGGAACAGGACAGGGAGGCCACGAGCAGTACTTC.

The chain carries TRBV16 and TRBJ2-6; D possibly corresponds to TRBD2 (5 bases). CDR1 is KGHSY, CDR2 FQNENV, per germline. Trimming left V 8 bases short and J 2 bases short, with 10 bases between. This CDR3 is built from 14 residues. The chain's CDR3 is CASELVPGANVLTF. CDR3 sequence (DNA): TGTGCCAGCGAACTAGTCCCTGGGGCCAACGTCCTGACTTTC.

This clonotype was seen a few times. The chain uses TRBV18 and TRBJ1-1; TRBD1 aligns across 7 bases. Germline CDR1 reads KGHSH; CDR2 reads LQKENI. The CDR3 consists of 16 residues. Trimming removed 1 base from V and 4 bases from J; junction bases left unmatched: 9. The DNA for the CDR3 is TGTGCCAGCTCACCACTGACAGGGTCCAAGGCCACTGAAGCTTTCTTT. As protein: CASSPLTGSKATEAFF. Variable domain in full (rest from reference TRBV18 and TRBJ1-1): NAGVMQNPRHLVRRRGQEARLRCSPMKGHSHVYWYRQLPEEGLKFMVYLQKENIIDESGMPKERFSAEFPKEGPSILRIQQVVRGDSAAYFCASSPLTGSKATEAFFGQGTRLTVV.

This clonotype has ten or more counts. The rearrangement uses TRBV7-2 and TRBJ2-7, with 7 bases fitting TRBD1. Germline lookup yields CDR1 SGHTA and CDR2 FQGNSA. This CDR3 is 15 amino acids long. Unmatched junction bases numbered 7, after V lost 1 base and J lost 4 bases. The CDR3 spells CASSLVTGALYEQYF. CDR3 nucleotides: TGTGCCAGCAGCTTAGTCACAGGGGCACTGTACGAGCAGTACTTC.

On this clonotype itself: Its ends do not fully match the called genes, so a read error is possible. The CDR3 region has the DNA TGTGCCAGCAGTTATAAAAGACGGACGAACACCGGGGAGCTGGTTTTT. Translated, it gives CASSYKRRTNTGELVF. The J gene is TRBJ2-2, the V gene TRBV6-5, with a weak D call TRBD2 (5 bases). Germline loops: CDR1 MNHEY, CDR2 SVGAGI. CDR3 length equals 16 residues.

This clonotype is termed medium-sized. This chain's CDR3 is CASSPDGGGGSPLHF. The CDR3 DNA follows: TGCGCCAGCAGCCCTGACGGGGGAGGCGGTTCACCCCTCCACTTT. The chain is built from TRBV5-1 and TRBJ1-6; D possibly corresponds to TRBD1 (5 bases). The ends were cut back, 4 bases at V and 9 bases at J, with 17 bases in the middle. The germline V gene has CDR1 SGHRS and CDR2 YFSETQ. There are 15 residues in the CDR3.

Points on this clonotype: A junction boundary mismatches the germline segment, possibly from a read error. The CDR3 protein is CARRQGVNTEAFF. CDR3 sequence (DNA): TGTGCCAGGAGACAGGGGGTGAATACTGAAGCTTTCTTT. The genes are TRBV6-6 and TRBJ1-1, with 9 nucleotides matching TRBD1. CDR1 is MNHNY, CDR2 SVGAGI, per germline (reference sequence). The CDR3 covers 13 residues.

This clonotype was seen ten or more times. This chain's CDR3 is CASRGQGVNNSPLHF. As DNA, the CDR3 is TGCGCCAGCAGGGGACAGGGAGTTAATAATTCACCCCTCCACTTT. The rearrangement joins TRBV10-2 to TRBJ1-6, with 9 positions matching TRBD1. The CDR3 has 15 amino acids. Germline lookup yields CDR1 WSHSY and CDR2 SAAADI. The ends lost 6 bases at V and 5 bases at J; junction bases unmatched: 5.

In its sample, this clonotype was seen many times. The rearrangement links TRBV5-1 to TRBJ2-7; D gene ambiguous. V was pared by 3 bases and J by 0 bases, with 7 bases between. The CDR3 spans 13 residues. CDR1 is SGHRS, CDR2 YFSETQ, per germline. CDR3 region: CASSYEGSYEQYF. The CDR3 coding sequence is TGCGCCAGCAGCTATGAAGGCTCCTACGAGCAGTACTTC.

This clonotype was observed a few times. The chain is built from TRBV6-5 and TRBJ1-5; D not resolved. Germline values: CDR1 MNHEY, CDR2 SVGAGI. Trimming cost V 10 bases and J 13 bases, with 17 bases left between them. CDR3 length equals 11 residues. The CDR3 loop is CATELGGRQHF. The DNA for the CDR3 is TGTGCCACCGAGTTGGGAGGGAGGCAGCATTTT.

This clonotype came up many times. The chain employs TRBV6-2 or TRBV6-3 and TRBJ2-1; TRBD1 matches at 8 bases. The CDR3 runs to 14 residues. Germline V CDR1 and CDR2: MNHEY, SVGEGT. The trim removed 2 bases at V and 9 bases at J, leaving 6 bases unmatched. CDR3 sequence: CASSYADRVGEQFF. CDR3 DNA: TGTGCCAGCAGTTACGCGGACAGGGTTGGTGAGCAGTTCTTC.

This clonotype was seen only a few times. The rearrangement links TRBV7-3 to TRBJ2-3; no clear D gene. CDR1 is SGHTA, CDR2 FQGTGA, per germline. Trimming shortened V by 5 bases and J by 5 bases, and 17 bases separated the two germline ends. The CDR3 has 15 residues. CDR3 residues: CASSLTGSKGDTQYF. CDR3 sequence (DNA): TGTGCCAGCAGCCTCACCGGATCCAAAGGAGATACGCAGTATTTT.

This clonotype came up many times. This chain connects TRBV7-2 to TRBJ1-2; the D gene is possibly TRBD1 (6 bases). Trimming left V 5 bases short and J 2 bases short, with 9 bases between. Germline V CDR1 and CDR2: SGHTA, FQGNSA. The CDR3 sequence is 13 residues long. The CDR3 loop is CASSRDMNYGYTF. The CDR3 DNA sequence: TGTGCCAGCAGCCGGGACATGAACTATGGCTACACCTTC.

This clonotype was counted ten times or more. J is TRBJ1-6 and V is TRBV5-1, with 9 bases fitting TRBD1. This CDR3 region has 15 residues. Looked up from germline, CDR1 is SGHRS and CDR2 is YFSETQ. V lost 0 bases to trimming and J lost 9 bases; unmatched junction nucleotides: 4. The CDR3 DNA follows: TGCGCCAGCAGCTTGGTGGGACAGGGTGCTTCACCCCTCCACTTT. It is translated as CASSLVGQGASPLHF.

The chain recombines TRBV11-1 with TRBJ1-6; D uncertain. The germline V and J ends were trimmed by 2 bases and 5 bases, with 10 bases remaining between them. Germline loops: CDR1 SGHAT, CDR2 FQDESV (reference sequence). The CDR3 runs 15 residues. In nucleotides, the CDR3 is TGTGCCAGCAGCTTATCGGTCGGTGATAATTCACCCCTCCACTTT. Encoded protein: CASSLSVGDNSPLHF. Together with reference TRBV11-1 and TRBJ1-6, the CDR3 gives the full variable domain: EAEVAQSPRYKITEKSQAVAFWCDPISGHATLYWYRQILGQGPELLVQFQDESVVDDSQLPKDRFSAERLKGVDSTLKIQPAELGDSAMYLCASSLSVGDNSPLHFGNGTRLTVT.